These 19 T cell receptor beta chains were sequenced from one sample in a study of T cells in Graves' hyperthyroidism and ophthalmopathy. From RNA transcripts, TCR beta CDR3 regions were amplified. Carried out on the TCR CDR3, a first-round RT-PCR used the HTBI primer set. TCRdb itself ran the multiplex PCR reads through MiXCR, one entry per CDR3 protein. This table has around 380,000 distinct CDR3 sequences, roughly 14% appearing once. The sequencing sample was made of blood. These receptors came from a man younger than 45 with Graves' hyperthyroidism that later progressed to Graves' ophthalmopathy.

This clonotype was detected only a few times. The CDR3 nucleotides are TGTGCCAGCTCGAATATCATGTTGGATACGCAGTATTTT. It yields the protein CASSNIMLDTQYF. This chain links TRBV6-1 with TRBJ2-3; D unresolved. Trimming shortened V by 8 bases and J by 6 bases, and 15 bases separated the two germline ends. CDR1 MNHNS and CDR2 SASEGT come from the germline V gene. This CDR3 is 13 amino acids long.

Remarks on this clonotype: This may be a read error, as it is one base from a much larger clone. DNA of the CDR3: TGTGCCAGCAACGGGACAGGGGTCTACGAGCGGTACTTC. The encoded protein is CASNGTGVYERYF. The gene calls are TRBV2 and TRBJ2-7, with 10 positions matching TRBD1. The CDR3 covers 13 residues. Germline CDR1 is SNHLY and CDR2 is FYNNEI.

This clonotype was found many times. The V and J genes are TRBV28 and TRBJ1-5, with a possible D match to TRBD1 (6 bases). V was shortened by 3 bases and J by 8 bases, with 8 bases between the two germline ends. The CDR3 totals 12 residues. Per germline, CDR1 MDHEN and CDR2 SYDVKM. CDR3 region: CASSLGAEPQHF. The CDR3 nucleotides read TGTGCCAGCAGTTTGGGGGCGGAGCCCCAGCATTTT.

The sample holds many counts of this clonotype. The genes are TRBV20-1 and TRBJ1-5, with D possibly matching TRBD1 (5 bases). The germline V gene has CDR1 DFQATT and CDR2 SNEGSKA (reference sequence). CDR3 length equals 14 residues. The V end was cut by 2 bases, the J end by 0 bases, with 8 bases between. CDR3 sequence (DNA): TGCAGTGCTAGATTGAGGGGTAGCAATCAGCCCCAGCATTTT. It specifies CSARLRGSNQPQHF.

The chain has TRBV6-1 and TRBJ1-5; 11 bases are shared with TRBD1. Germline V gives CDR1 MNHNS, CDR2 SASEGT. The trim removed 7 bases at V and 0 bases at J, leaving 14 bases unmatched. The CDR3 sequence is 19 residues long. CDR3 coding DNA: TGTGCCAGCACCGCCATCGGACAGGGGGCCGTTTATAGCAATCAGCCCCAGCATTTT. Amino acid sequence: CASTAIGQGAVYSNQPQHF.

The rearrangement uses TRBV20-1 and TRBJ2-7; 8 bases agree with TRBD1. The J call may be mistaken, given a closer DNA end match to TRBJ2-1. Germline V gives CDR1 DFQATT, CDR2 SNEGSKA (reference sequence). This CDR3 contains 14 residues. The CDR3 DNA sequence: TGCAGTGCTAGAAGACAGGGGAGAATCTACGAGCAGTTCTTC. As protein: CSARRQGRIYEQFF.

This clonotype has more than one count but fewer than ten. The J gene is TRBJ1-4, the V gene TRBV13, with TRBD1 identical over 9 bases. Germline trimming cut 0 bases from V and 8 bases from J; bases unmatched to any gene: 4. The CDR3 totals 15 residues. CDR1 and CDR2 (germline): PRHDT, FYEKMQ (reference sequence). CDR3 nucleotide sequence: TGTGCCAGCAGCTTAGGACAGGGGGCGTCGGAAAAACTGTTTTTT. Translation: CASSLGQGASEKLFF.

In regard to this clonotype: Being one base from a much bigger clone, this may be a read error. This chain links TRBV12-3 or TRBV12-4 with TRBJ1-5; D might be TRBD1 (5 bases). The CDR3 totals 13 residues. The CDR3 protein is CASNLRDPWPQHF. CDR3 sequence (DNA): TGTGCCAGCAATTTAAGGGACCCCTGGCCCCAGCATTTT.

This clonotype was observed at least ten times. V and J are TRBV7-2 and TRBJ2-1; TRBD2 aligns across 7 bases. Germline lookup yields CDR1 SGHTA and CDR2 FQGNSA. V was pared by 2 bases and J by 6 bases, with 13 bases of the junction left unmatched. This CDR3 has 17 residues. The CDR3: CASSLYNSGTIINEQFF. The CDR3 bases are TGTGCCAGCAGCTTATACAATTCCGGGACTATCATCAATGAGCAGTTCTTC. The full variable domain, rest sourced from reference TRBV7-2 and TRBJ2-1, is GAGVSQSPSNKVTEKGKDVELRCDPISGHTALYWYRQSLGQGLEFLIYFQGNSAPDKSGLPSDRFSAERTGGSVSTLTIQRTQQEDSAVYLCASSLYNSGTIINEQFFGPGTRLTVL.

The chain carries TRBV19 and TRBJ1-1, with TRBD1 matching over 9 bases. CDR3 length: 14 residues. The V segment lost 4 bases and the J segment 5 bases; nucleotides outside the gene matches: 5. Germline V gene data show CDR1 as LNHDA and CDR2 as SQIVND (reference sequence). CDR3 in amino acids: CASSTGTGRTEAFF. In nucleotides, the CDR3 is TGTGCCAGTAGTACCGGGACAGGGAGGACTGAAGCTTTCTTT.

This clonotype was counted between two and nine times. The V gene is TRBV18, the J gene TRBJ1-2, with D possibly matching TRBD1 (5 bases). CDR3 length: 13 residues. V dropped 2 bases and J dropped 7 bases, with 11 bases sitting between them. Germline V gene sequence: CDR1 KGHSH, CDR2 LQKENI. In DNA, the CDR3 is TGTGCCAGCTCACCAGGGGGAATGGGTGGCTACACCTTC. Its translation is CASSPGGMGGYTF.

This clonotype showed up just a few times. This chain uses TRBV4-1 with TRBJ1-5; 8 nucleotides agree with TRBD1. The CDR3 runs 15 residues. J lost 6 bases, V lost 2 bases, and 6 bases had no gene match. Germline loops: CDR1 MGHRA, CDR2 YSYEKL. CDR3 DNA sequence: TGCGCCAGCAGCCAACAGGGGGCGTTAGGTCAGCCCCAGCATTTT. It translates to CASSQQGALGQPQHF.

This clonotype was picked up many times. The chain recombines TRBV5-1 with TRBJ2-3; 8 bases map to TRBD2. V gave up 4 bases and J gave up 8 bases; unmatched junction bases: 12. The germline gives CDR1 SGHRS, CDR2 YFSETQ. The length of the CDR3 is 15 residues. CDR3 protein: CASSITGTSGGTQYF. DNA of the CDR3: TGCGCCAGCAGCATCACCGGGACTAGTGGTGGTACGCAGTATTTT.

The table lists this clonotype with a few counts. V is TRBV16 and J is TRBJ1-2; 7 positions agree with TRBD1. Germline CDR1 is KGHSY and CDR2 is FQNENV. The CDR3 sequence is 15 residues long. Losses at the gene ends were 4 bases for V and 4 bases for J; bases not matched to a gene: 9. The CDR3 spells CASSPQLGTVYGYTF. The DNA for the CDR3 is TGTGCCAGCAGCCCCCAACTCGGGACAGTCTATGGCTACACCTTC.

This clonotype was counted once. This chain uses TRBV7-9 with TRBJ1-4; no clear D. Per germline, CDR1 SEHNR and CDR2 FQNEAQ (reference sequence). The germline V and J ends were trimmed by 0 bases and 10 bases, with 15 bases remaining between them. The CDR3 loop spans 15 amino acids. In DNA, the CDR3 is TGTGCCAGCAGCTTAGCGCACGGTTCTCTTGGAAAACTGTTTTTT. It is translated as CASSLAHGSLGKLFF. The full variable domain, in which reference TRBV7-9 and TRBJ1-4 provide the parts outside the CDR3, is DTGVSQNPRHKITKRGQNVTFRCDPISEHNRLYWYRQTLGQGPEFLTYFQNEAQLEKSRLLSDRFSAERPKGSFSTLEIQRTEQGDSAMYLCASSLAHGSLGKLFFGSGTQLSVL.

Here the CDR3 DNA reads TGTGCCACCAGCAGCGGTCCCCGGGCCGCTCCTAATGAGCAGTTCTTC. As protein: CATSSGPRAAPNEQFF. The V and J genes are TRBV15 and TRBJ2-1; no clear D gene. V was pared by 3 bases and J by 7 bases, with 19 bases between. The CDR3 is made up of 16 amino acids. The germline gives CDR1 LNHNV, CDR2 YYDKDF (reference sequence).

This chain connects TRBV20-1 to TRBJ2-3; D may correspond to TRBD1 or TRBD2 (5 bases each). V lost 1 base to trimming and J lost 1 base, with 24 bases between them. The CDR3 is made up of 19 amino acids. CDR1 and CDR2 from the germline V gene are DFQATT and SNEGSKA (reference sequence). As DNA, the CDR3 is TGCAGTGCTAGAGGAAGATTGAGAGGGGTCACCTCTGGCACAGATACGCAGTATTTT. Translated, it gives CSARGRLRGVTSGTDTQYF.

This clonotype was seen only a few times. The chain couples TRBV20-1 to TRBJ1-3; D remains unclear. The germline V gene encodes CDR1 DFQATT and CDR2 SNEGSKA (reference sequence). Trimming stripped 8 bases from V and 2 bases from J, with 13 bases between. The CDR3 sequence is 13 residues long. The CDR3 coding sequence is TGCAGTTCACCCGGGCGTCCTGGAAACACCATATATTTT. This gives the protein CSSPGRPGNTIYF.

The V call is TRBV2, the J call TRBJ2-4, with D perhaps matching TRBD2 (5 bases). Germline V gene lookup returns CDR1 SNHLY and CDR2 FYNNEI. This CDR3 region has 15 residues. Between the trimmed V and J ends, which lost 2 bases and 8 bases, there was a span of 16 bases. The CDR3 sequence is CASSEIKTGSDIQYF. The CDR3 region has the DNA TGTGCCAGCAGTGAAATAAAGACGGGGTCGGACATTCAGTACTTC.